Sequencing of this TCR beta chain was carried out in a study of CD8 T cells in ankylosing spondylitis. The germline V gene has CDR1 SEHNR and CDR2 FQNEAQ (reference sequence). This CDR3 region has 13 residues. V dropped 1 base and J dropped 11; count of bases not matched to a gene: 4. This clonotype occurred once. MiXCR, applied by TCRdb to the 5' RACE reads, yields one record per CDR3 protein. The sample lists about 220,000 distinct CDR3 sequences, more than 25% occurring once. The sequenced sample consisted of blood, either unsorted or a sorted T cell fraction (not recorded which). The receptor comes from a male donor with ankylosing spondylitis or in good health (not recorded which). The chain uses TRBV7-9 and TRBJ1-4; 7 bases agree with TRBD1. CDR3 sequence: CASSLGQGTKLFF. The CDR3 nucleotides are TGTGCCAGCAGCTTAGGACAGGGAACGAAACTGTTTTTT.